The source of this TCR beta chain is a study of T cell changes during pregnancy in multiple sclerosis. Here immunoSEQ multiplex PCR was the method, and the copy in TCRdb shows in-frame clones only, minus some. The sample yields roughly 110,000 clones, around 92% seen once. The sample in question was peripheral blood, obtained in the third trimester of pregnancy. The TCR sequence derives from a female donor in good health, enrolled as a control in a pregnancy study.

The DNA for the CDR3 is TGCAGCGTCTTAAAAATTTTCGGGGGGAATGAGCAGTTCTTC. Translation gives CSVLKIFGGNEQFF. The V call is TRBV29-1, the J call TRBJ2-1, with 7 bases matching TRBD2. The germline V gene encodes CDR1 SQVTM and CDR2 ANQGSEA. The CDR3 is made up of 14 amino acids. V shed 6 bases and J 7 bases; nucleotides not matched to a gene: 12.